This T cell receptor (beta chain) is drawn from a study of CD8+ T cells in alopecia areata. Study outcomes and limitations: Higher clonality was seen in lesional scalp than in normal scalp, especially in alopecia totalis/universalis. Scalp clonality, together with expanded CD8+ clones among the top 100, fell significantly with tofacitinib.

The treatment is: oral pan-JAK inhibitor, 5-10 mg twice daily. cDNA serving as the sequencing template came from extracted, reverse transcribed RNA. Repertoires were generated with immunoSEQ multiplex PCR, while TCRdb's copy carries only in-frame clones and drops some. The repertoire consists of about 200,000 clones, with about 57% occurring once and the leading ten covering about 1.4%. V lost 4 bases and J lost 4, with 13 bases in between. The CDR3 sequence is 14 residues long. The V gene's germline CDR1 is SGHNT and CDR2 YYREEE (reference sequence). On this clone itself: The antigen remains undetermined.

The chain recombines TRBV5-4 with TRBJ2-3; D gene ambiguous. This receptor was identified in a human donor with alopecia areata. Material: CD4+ T cells sorted from blood, obtained at week 4, from a patient treated with tofacitinib. The CDR3 sequence is CASSILGRPDTQYF. Written as DNA, the CDR3 is TGTGCCAGCAGCATTCTAGGACGTCCAGATACGCAGTATTTT.